These T cell receptor beta chains were read from a single sample in a study of blood T cell repertoires in COVID-19. TCRdb keeps only in-frame clones here, not all; method: immunoSEQ multiplex PCR. The sample records 300,000 to 400,000 clones, more than 75% being singletons. Sequencing used PBMCs or T cells enriched from blood (not recorded which). The origin of the receptors is a woman in her twenties or thirties who had recovered from COVID-19. Each CDR3 is given with its conserved first and last residue. The D gene is left open where the match is weak. Not all rows give a size; the values are once, few, many and, for expanded clones, a class.

>NA|15|NA|TRBJ2-1|TRBV6-5
TGTGCCAGCAGTTCGACTAGGACGGGCTACAATGAGCAGTTCTTC
CASSSTRTGYNEQFF
>NA|15|NA|TRBJ1-5|TRBV27
TGTGCCAGCAGTTTAACGGGGGAAGCAAATCAGCCCCAGCATTTT
CASSLTGEANQPQHF
>NA|12|NA|TRBJ1-2|TRBV2
TGTGCCAGCAGTTCACAGGCCTATGGCTACACCTTC
CASSSQAYGYTF
>NA|13|NA|TRBJ1-4|TRBV3-1/TRBV3-2
TGTGCCAGCAGCCAAGTTATGAATGAAAAACTGTTTTTT
CASSQVMNEKLFF
>NA|15|TRBD2|TRBJ2-3|TRBV7-9
TGTGCCAGCTCAGCGGGGGGCCTAACCACAGATACGCAGTATTTT
CASSAGGLTTDTQYF
>NA|17|NA|TRBJ2-3|TRBV27
TGTGCCAGCAGTCCAGGTGGGAGTATTATATTTGCAGATACGCAGTATTTT
CASSPGGSIIFADTQYF
>NA|14|NA|TRBJ2-1|TRBV14
TGTGCCAGCAGCCCCTCCGCGGGGTACAATGAGCAGTTCTTC
CASSPSAGYNEQFF
>NA|14|NA|TRBJ1-1|TRBV12-5
TGTGCTAGTGGTTTGAGGGGTCTGAACACTGAAGCTTTCTTT
CASGLRGLNTEAFF
>once|15|TRBD2|TRBJ2-5|TRBV5-1
TGCGCCAGCAGGCTTGGCGGGGGTATTAAAGAGACCCAGTACTTC
CASRLGGGIKETQYF
>NA|14|NA|TRBJ1-1|TRBV23-1
TGCGCCAGCAGTCACAACTCCCAGGGCACTGAAGCTTTCTTT
CASSHNSQGTEAFF
>NA|15|NA|TRBJ1-4|TRBV18
TGTGCCAGCTCACCATTAAGGAGGGGAAGTGAAAAACTGTTTTTT
CASSPLRRGSEKLFF
>NA|15|TRBD1|TRBJ1-2|TRBV28
TGTGCCAGCAGTTTAGGGGGGACAGGGTACTATGGCTACACCTTC
CASSLGGTGYYGYTF